These 22 T cell receptor beta chains came from one sample sequenced in a study of T cell responses to AZD1222 COVID-19 vaccine. Assay used: immunoSEQ multiplex PCR; TCRdb lists only in-frame clones, some missing. The profile shows tens of thousands of clones, 70% to 90% of them singletons. The sample was peripheral blood, taken on day 0 of AZD1222 vaccination. These receptors were taken from an adult in good health.

The chain uses TRBV9 and TRBJ1-3, with D possibly matching TRBD1 (6 bases). The CDR3 is made up of 15 amino acids. V was pared by 3 bases and J by 2 bases, with 12 bases between. Germline V gene lookup returns CDR1 SGDLS and CDR2 YYNGEE. The CDR3, as DNA: TGTGCCAGCAGCGCCCAGACAGGAACTGGAAACACCATATATTTT. This sequence encodes CASSAQTGTGNTIYF.

This chain links TRBV4-3 with TRBJ2-6; D may be TRBD1 (5 bases). The germline CDR1 and CDR2 sequences are LGHNA and YSLEER. The CDR3 consists of 18 residues. V was clipped by 0 bases and J by 0 bases, with 12 bases between them. The CDR3 sequence: CASSQEGQGSSGANVLTF. The CDR3 DNA reads TGCGCCAGCAGCCAAGAAGGTCAGGGTTCCTCTGGGGCCAACGTCCTGACTTTC.

J is TRBJ2-5 and V is TRBV6-2 or TRBV6-3; the D is unclear. Trimming removed 2 bases at V and 5 bases at J, with 6 bases between. There are 12 residues in the CDR3. The germline CDR1 and CDR2 sequences are MNHEY and SVGEGT. The CDR3: CASSYPSETQYF. CDR3 nucleotide sequence: TGTGCCAGCAGTTACCCATCGGAGACCCAGTACTTC.

The genes are TRBV20-1 and TRBJ1-2; D gene unclear. CDR3 length: 13 amino acids. Trimming cost V 3 bases and J 0 bases, with 8 bases left between them. Germline V gene sequence: CDR1 DFQATT, CDR2 SNEGSKA (reference sequence). The CDR3 region has the DNA TGCAGTGCTAGTAAGGGCTCTAACTATGGCTACACCTTC. Translating it yields CSASKGSNYGYTF.

The J gene is TRBJ1-1, the V gene TRBV28; D is perhaps TRBD1 (5 bases). The CDR3 contains 12 residues. Germline V gene sequence: CDR1 MDHEN, CDR2 SYDVKM. Trimming removed 8 bases at V and 1 base at J, with 8 bases between. The DNA for the CDR3 is TGTGCCAGCCTCAGGGAGAACACTGAAGCTTTCTTT. This codes for CASLRENTEAFF.

The chain employs TRBV20-1 and TRBJ2-2, with 7 bases matching TRBD2. The germline gives CDR1 DFQATT, CDR2 SNEGSKA (reference sequence). Trimming took 3 bases from V and 4 from J; bases not matched to a gene: 5. The CDR3 contains 14 residues. CDR3 nucleotides: TGCAGTGCTAGTTCAGCGGGAAGCACCGGGGAGCTGTTTTTT. Its protein product is CSASSAGSTGELFF.

The rearrangement joins TRBV5-4 to TRBJ2-1; 14 nucleotides line up with TRBD2. Germline V gene data show CDR1 as SGHNT and CDR2 as YYREEE (reference sequence). The V and J ends lost 3 bases and 8 bases, in that order; junction bases with no gene match: 13. The CDR3 consists of 18 residues. The CDR3 loop is CASSYGMSTSGGAYEQFF. The CDR3 region has the DNA TGTGCCAGCAGCTATGGGATGTCGACTAGCGGGGGGGCCTATGAGCAGTTCTTC.

This clone was recorded a few times. The rearrangement links TRBV11-1 to TRBJ2-7; D not resolved. The CDR3 has 12 residues. Germline CDR1 and CDR2: SGHAT and FQDESV (reference sequence). V was shortened by 6 bases and J by 7 bases, with 13 bases between the two germline ends. Here the CDR3 DNA reads TGTGCCAGCAGTCTAGACGTCGGGGAGCAGTACTTC. Translating gives CASSLDVGEQYF. Filled out from reference TRBV11-1 and TRBJ2-7, the complete variable domain reads EAEVAQSPRYKITEKSQAVAFWCDPISGHATLYWYRQILGQGPELLVQFQDESVVDDSQLPKDRFSAERLKGVDSTLKIQPAELGDSAMYLCASSLDVGEQYFGPGTRLTVT.

The chain links TRBV5-1 to TRBJ2-2, with D unresolved. The CDR3 consists of 13 residues. Between the trimmed V and J ends, which lost 0 bases and 7 bases, there was a span of 7 bases. Per the germline V gene, CDR1 is SGHRS and CDR2 is YFSETQ. DNA for the CDR3: TGCGCCAGCAGCTTGGTGGGATACGGGGAGCTGTTTTTT. It specifies CASSLVGYGELFF.

The chain couples TRBV9 to TRBJ2-5; 7 bases align to TRBD2. Germline CDR1 and CDR2: SGDLS and YYNGEE. There are 16 residues in the CDR3. Trimming removed 4 bases from V and 4 bases from J; junction bases left unmatched: 13. The CDR3 DNA sequence: TGTGCCAGCAGCTCCACCGTGCGGGAGCCCCTAGAGACCCAGTACTTC. Translating it yields CASSSTVREPLETQYF.

The V gene is TRBV28, the J gene TRBJ1-1; D uncertain. V was pared by 2 bases and J by 1 base, with 8 bases between. Germline V gene lookup returns CDR1 MDHEN and CDR2 SYDVKM. This CDR3 is 14 amino acids long. The chain's CDR3 is CASSLLTPNTEAFF. The CDR3 DNA sequence: TGTGCCAGCAGTTTACTGACACCGAACACTGAAGCTTTCTTT. The full variable domain, completed using reference TRBV28 and TRBJ1-1, is DVKVTQSSRYLVKRTGEKVFLECVQDMDHENMFWYRQDPGLGLRLIYFSYDVKMKEKGDIPEGYSVSREKKERFSLILESASTNQTSMYLCASSLLTPNTEAFFGQGTRLTVV.

The chain links TRBV28 to TRBJ1-4; tentative D call: TRBD1 (5 bases). Trimming removed 6 bases from V and 11 bases from J, with 22 bases in between. The CDR3 is 15 amino acids. CDR1 is MDHEN and CDR2 is SYDVKM in the germline V gene. CDR3 DNA: TGTGCCAGCAGAGCATCCGGGACGACCCTTTGGAAACTGTTTTTT. Translating gives CASRASGTTLWKLFF.

J is TRBJ2-6 and V is TRBV7-8; D uncertain. The V end was cut by 5 bases, the J end by 0 bases, with 8 bases between. Germline CDR1 reads SGHVS; CDR2 reads FQNEAQ. The CDR3 extends over 15 amino acids. As DNA, the CDR3 is TGTGCCAGCAGCCTCAGCAGCTCTGGGGCCAACGTCCTGACTTTC. Its protein is CASSLSSSGANVLTF.

This clone was detected once. The chain couples TRBV4-2 to TRBJ1-5; maybe TRBD1 (5 bases). CDR3 length equals 13 residues. The V end was cut by 4 bases, the J end by 4 bases, with 8 bases between. CDR1 and CDR2 (germline): LGHNA, YNFKEQ. In DNA form, the CDR3 reads TGTGCCAGCAGCCTTAACAGGAATCAGCCCCAGCATTTT. As protein: CASSLNRNQPQHF.

The chain couples TRBV5-1 to TRBJ2-7, with 10 bases lining up with TRBD1. CDR1 SGHRS and CDR2 YFSETQ come from the germline V gene. V trimming: 0 bases; J trimming: 6 bases; junction bases outside the gene matches: 9. The CDR3 runs 16 residues. Here the CDR3 reads CASSLGPRDRGSEQYF. In DNA, the CDR3 is TGCGCCAGCAGCTTGGGGCCCCGGGACAGGGGATCCGAGCAGTACTTC.

The chain links TRBV18 to TRBJ1-1; D is ambiguous. Germline values: CDR1 KGHSH, CDR2 LQKENI. This CDR3 contains 14 residues. Trimming took off 5 bases at V and 2 bases at J, with 12 bases between the two ends. Here the CDR3 reads CASSWGSRNTEAFF. The CDR3 bases are TGTGCCAGCTCATGGGGTAGCCGCAACACTGAAGCTTTCTTT.

V gene TRBV9 combines with J gene TRBJ2-7, with D possibly TRBD1 on 6 matching bases. The germline gives CDR1 SGDLS, CDR2 YYNGEE. There are 15 residues in the CDR3. V was clipped by 0 bases and J by 4 bases, with 14 bases between them. The CDR3 DNA follows: TGTGCCAGCAGCGTAGGAGGATCACAGGGATACGAGCAGTACTTC. Its protein product is CASSVGGSQGYEQYF.

This clone was seen once. The chain combines TRBV15 with TRBJ2-7, with 11 positions matching TRBD1. The J segment lost 2 bases and the V segment lost 2 bases, leaving 2 bases of the junction unmatched. CDR3 length: 15 residues. Germline CDR1 and CDR2: LNHNV and YYDKDF (reference sequence). CDR3 amino acids: CATSRPGQGAYEQYF. The CDR3, as DNA: TGTGCCACCAGCAGACCGGGACAGGGGGCCTACGAGCAGTACTTC.

In the case of this clone: This is likely a read error, given that the CDR3 carries no conserved phenylalanine or tryptophan at its end. The DNA is left out, because the CDR3 cannot be placed on it with certainty; the CDR3 is given as TCRdb lists it. This chain links TRBV2 with TRBJ2-7. Termini included, the CDR3 measures 8 amino acids. In germline, CDR1 is SNHLY, CDR2 FYNNEI. The CDR3 here is CANRKSLE.

The genes are TRBV19 and TRBJ2-3; D might be TRBD1 (5 bases). Germline V lookup: CDR1 LNHDA, CDR2 SQIVND (reference sequence). This CDR3 contains 15 residues. V was clipped by 3 bases and J by 4 bases, with 14 bases between them. DNA for the CDR3: TGTGCCAGTAGTATGACAGCCTTGGGCGCAGATACGCAGTATTTT. It is translated as CASSMTALGADTQYF.

V and J are TRBV5-8 and TRBJ1-5; TRBD1 is a possible D gene (5 bases). V gave up 2 bases and J gave up 1 base, with 13 bases separating them. The CDR3 is made up of 16 amino acids. Germline CDR1 is SGHTS and CDR2 is YDEGEE. Here the CDR3 DNA reads TGTGCCAGCAGCTTTAGAGGGGCGCCCAGCAATCAGCCCCAGCATTTT. This codes for CASSFRGAPSNQPQHF.

This chain joins TRBV5-4 and TRBJ2-3, with a possible D match to TRBD2 (6 bases). Germline loops: CDR1 SGHNT, CDR2 YYREEE (reference sequence). The CDR3 is 16 amino acids. The germline V and J ends were trimmed by 0 bases and 0 bases, with 11 bases remaining between them. The CDR3 loop is CASSLAAGRSTDTQYF. The CDR3 DNA sequence: TGTGCCAGCAGCTTGGCAGCGGGCCGGAGCACAGATACGCAGTATTTT.